A single sample gave rise to the 14 T cell receptor beta chains below, sequenced in a study of blood T cell repertoires in COVID-19. Some clones are missing from TCRdb's copy, which holds only in-frame ones; the method was immunoSEQ multiplex PCR. Of more than 200,000 clones detected, around 86% appear once; the ten largest clones hold about 10%. The sequencing input was peripheral blood. All receptors come from a woman between 45 and 60 years old with COVID-19, enrolled during active disease.

The genes are TRBV11-3 and TRBJ2-1; TRBD2 matches 8 bases. From germline, CDR1 is SGHNT and CDR2 YENEEA. This CDR3 spans 16 amino acids. V trimming: 0 bases; J trimming: 8 bases; junction bases outside the gene matches: 9. CDR3 sequence (DNA): TGTGCCAGCAGCTTAGAGGCCGGGACTAGTGTACATGAGCAGTTCTTC. Translating it yields CASSLEAGTSVHEQFF.

The rearrangement links TRBV6-4 to TRBJ1-1; 11 bases agree with TRBD1. The V gene's germline CDR1 is MRHNA and CDR2 SNTAGT. The length of the CDR3 is 15 residues. Trimming cost V 4 bases and J 5 bases; bases outside gene matches: 6. As DNA, the CDR3 is TGTGCCAGCAGTGCCGGACAGGGGGCGAGGACTGAAGCTTTCTTT. The encoded protein is CASSAGQGARTEAFF.

V gene TRBV5-6 combines with J gene TRBJ2-1, with TRBD2 matching 10 bases. The germline CDR1 and CDR2 sequences are SGHDT and YYEEEE. With V trimmed by 3 bases and J by 7 bases, 13 bases remained unmatched. The CDR3 length is 17 residues. The chain's CDR3 is CASSSYSSGGAANEQFF. The CDR3 DNA sequence: TGTGCCAGCAGCTCTTACTCCAGCGGGGGGGCCGCAAATGAGCAGTTCTTC.

The V and J genes are TRBV6-2 or TRBV6-3 and TRBJ2-2; TRBD2 might be the D (6 bases). Deletions cut 2 bases from V and 6 bases from J, with 10 bases between. CDR1 and CDR2 (germline): MNHEY, SVGEGT. CDR3 length: 14 amino acids. This CDR3 reads CASSYTRGSGELFF. Written as DNA, the CDR3 is TGTGCCAGCAGTTACACGCGGGGATCCGGGGAGCTGTTTTTT.

This clone was counted at least ten times. The rearrangement uses TRBV11-2 and TRBJ2-7; TRBD1 matches at 7 bases. V was clipped by 5 bases and J by 0 bases; unmatched bases: 13. Germline V gives CDR1 SGHAT, CDR2 FQNNGV. The CDR3 contains 17 residues. The CDR3 DNA follows: TGTGCCAGCAGCGGGACAGTCAATCTTTTGAGCTCCTACGAGCAGTACTTC. Translation gives CASSGTVNLLSSYEQYF.

V and J are TRBV9 and TRBJ2-7, with unresolved D. This CDR3 is 14 amino acids long. V was cut by 3 bases and J by 0 bases, with 10 bases left in between. CDR1 and CDR2 (germline): SGDLS, YYNGEE. The CDR3 loop reads CASSAQVISYEQYV. The CDR3 DNA reads as TGTGCCAGCAGCGCCCAGGTGATCTCCTACGAGCAGTACGTC.

The chain carries TRBV15 and TRBJ1-6, with TRBD1 identical over 9 bases. Germline assignment: CDR1 LNHNV and CDR2 YYDKDF (reference sequence). CDR3 length equals 15 residues. With V trimmed by 2 bases and J by 10 bases, 6 bases remained unmatched. The DNA for the CDR3 is TGTGCCACCAGCAGAACAGGGGGCCCGTCGTCACCCCTCCACTTT. It codes for CATSRTGGPSSPLHF.

In this sample, this clone turned up once. The chain recombines TRBV19 with TRBJ2-1; 8 positions match TRBD2. V lost 6 bases, J lost 2 bases, and 3 bases stayed unmatched. CDR3 length: 14 residues. Germline CDR1 LNHDA, CDR2 SQIVND (reference sequence). For the CDR3, the DNA is TGTGCCAGTAGCTACGGGGGGGCCTACAATGAGCAGTTCTTC. Encoded protein: CASSYGGAYNEQFF.

The CDR3 region has the DNA TGTGCCAGCAGTTTAGGTTCAGGTGGCTACACCTTC. Protein sequence: CASSLGSGGYTF. The genes are TRBV12-3 or TRBV12-4 and TRBJ1-2; D is unresolved. Trimming removed 1 base from V and 7 bases from J, with 7 bases in between. The CDR3 sequence is 12 residues long.

The V call is TRBV6-5, the J call TRBJ1-4, with D perhaps TRBD1 (5 bases). Germline-derived CDR1 and CDR2 are MNHEY and SVGAGI. V was clipped by 6 bases and J by 7 bases, with 15 bases between them. The CDR3 sequence is 14 residues long. This CDR3 is CASSPRGGGEKLFF. CDR3 DNA: TGTGCCAGCAGCCCGAGGGGAGGAGGTGAAAAACTGTTTTTT.

The rearrangement links TRBV19 to TRBJ2-3; TRBD1 is a possible D gene (5 bases). The CDR3 sequence is 15 residues long. Trimming removed 6 bases at V and 2 bases at J, with 15 bases between. The germline V gene has CDR1 LNHDA and CDR2 SQIVND (reference sequence). The CDR3 reads CASRLGALYTDTQYF. CDR3 bases: TGTGCCAGTAGGCTAGGGGCACTATACACAGATACGCAGTATTTT.

The V gene is TRBV5-1, the J gene TRBJ2-7; 10 bases agree with TRBD1. The germline V gene encodes CDR1 SGHRS and CDR2 YFSETQ. This CDR3 spans 16 amino acids. The trim removed 3 bases at V and 2 bases at J, leaving 8 bases unmatched. CDR3 loop: CASSSNSGTGAYEQYF. The CDR3 nucleotides are TGCGCCAGCAGCTCAAACTCCGGGACAGGGGCCTACGAGCAGTACTTC.

The genes are TRBV4-1 and TRBJ1-1; D may be TRBD1 (6 bases). Germline-derived CDR1 and CDR2 are MGHRA and YSYEKL. This CDR3 is built from 15 residues. Trimming left V 3 bases short and J 7 bases short, with 18 bases between. This chain's CDR3 is CASSHLRQDKSEAFF. CDR3 DNA: TGCGCCAGCAGCCATCTACGACAGGATAAAAGTGAAGCTTTCTTT.

J is TRBJ1-6 and V is TRBV7-9, with 7 nucleotides matching TRBD1. This CDR3 is built from 14 residues. The junction had 7 bases not matched to a gene; V was cut back by 4 bases and J by 10 bases. Germline loops: CDR1 SEHNR, CDR2 FQNEAQ (reference sequence). Written as DNA, the CDR3 is TGTGCCAGCAGCTCGGGACAGACTGGATCACCCCTCCACTTT. Translated: CASSSGQTGSPLHF.